Below, one T cell receptor (beta chain) is given with its context. Each donor was healthy, and each was a bone marrow donor. CDR1 is ENHRY and CDR2 is SYGVKD in the germline V gene. The length of the CDR3 is 14 residues. The V gene end was trimmed by 2 bases and the J gene end by 1 base; junction bases not matched to a gene: 0. Primers: 60 Vbeta forward and 13 Jbeta reverse. Study processing details: It was a later analysis that counted roughly 79 million unique TCR beta chains, of which some 9.9 million were shared. Assay used: immunoSEQ multiplex PCR; TCRdb lists only in-frame clones, some missing. V, J and clone size were drawn from that table, and D and trimming were deduced from the DNA. Altogether over 150,000 clones are present, around 84% being singletons, with the ten largest covering 1%. These data are taken from a study of cytomegalovirus exposure and HLA in healthy donors. About the research overall: Approximately 77 million unique TCRs from HLA-typed donors were held in an early release of data.

The clonotype was recovered from a boy aged 2 to 10 in good health and CMV-seronegative. Input material: PBMCs. The rearrangement joins TRBV10-3 to TRBJ1-1, with 8 bases fitting TRBD1. The CDR3: CAISETGGNTEAFF. CDR3 nucleotide sequence: TGTGCCATCAGTGAGACAGGGGGGAACACTGAAGCTTTCTTT.